This T cell receptor beta chain appears in the sequencing data of a study of cytomegalovirus exposure and HLA in healthy donors. The overall study: An early release of data contained 75 million to 100 million unique TCRs, which came from HLA-typed donors. The study, taken as a whole, reports: Overall, approximately 150 TCR beta chains were annotated as cytomegalovirus-associated. A later analysis linked a missense variant in DCLRE1C to the trimming of TCR beta V and J genes.

The ends were cut back, 9 bases at V and 2 bases at J, with 4 bases in the middle. This CDR3 is 10 amino acids long. CDR1 MDHEN and CDR2 SYDVKM come from the germline V gene. Of note for this clone: The antigen remains unidentified.

PCR was performed using 60 Vbeta and 13 Jbeta primers. The repertoire was sequenced with immunoSEQ multiplex PCR; TCRdb's copy has only in-frame clones and lacks some. The sample records around 120,000 clones, about 78% being singletons. The TCR comes from a human donor in good health. The genes are TRBV28 and TRBJ1-2; D remains unclear. The sequencing sample was made of PBMCs. Here the CDR3 reads CASQNYGYTF. Written as DNA, the CDR3 is TGTGCCAGTCAAAACTATGGCTACACCTTC.